Listed below are T cell receptor beta chains from one sample, sequenced in a study of graft-versus-host responses after intestinal transplantation. The antigens these receptors bind are not known. Sequencing used immunoSEQ multiplex PCR; TCRdb keeps in-frame clones, though not all of them. The repertoire consists of 62,000 or so clones, with 90% occurring once and the leading ten covering 1.7%. Sequences were derived from unstimulated CD8+ T cells sorted from spleen or lymph node cells, sampled before transplant. These receptors originate from a human donor who was the organ donor for an intestinal transplant. CDR3s include the opening cysteine and the closing phenylalanine or tryptophan.

CASGRAGQEVRSYGYTF	TRBV21-1	TRBJ1-2
CASSPGTSGALPIYEQYF	TRBV2	TRBJ2-7
CASSIPDGDAEQYF	TRBV19	TRBJ2-7
CASRGAGTYEQYF	TRBV27	TRBJ2-7
CASSLTPSSYEQYF	TRBV27	TRBJ2-7
CASSSPSGGAGIQYF	TRBV7-8	TRBJ2-4
CASSSRAGRQPQHF	TRBV5-6	TRBJ1-5
CASSYQGSQNIQYF	TRBV6-5	TRBJ2-4
CASSVSSDRGDEQYF	TRBV9	TRBJ2-7
CATGGQGKPGVYGYTF	TRBV21-1	TRBJ1-2
CSVEVVGLEQYF	TRBV29-1	TRBJ2-7
CANWGEPNYGYTF	TRBV10-3	TRBJ1-2
CASSLTLAGKNNEQFF	TRBV7-6	TRBJ2-1
CATSTTVSLYEQYF	TRBV15	TRBJ2-7
CATSRGHGILYGYTF	TRBV15	TRBJ1-2
CASSLLQGPNEKLFF	TRBV19	TRBJ1-4
CASSSGSYNEQFF	TRBV6-4	TRBJ2-1
CASSPRGQVETTNSPLHF	TRBV18	TRBJ1-6
CASSQGQAGANVLTF	TRBV4-1	TRBJ2-6
CASSPTTGVGTEAFF	TRBV28	TRBJ1-1
CASSLAGASGDYNEQFF	TRBV27	TRBJ2-1
CASSVDGVRGNEQFF	TRBV9	TRBJ2-1
CASSLTERAYNEQFF	TRBV7-9	TRBJ2-1
CAWGLAEFYEQYF	TRBV30	TRBJ2-7
CASSSTSSAGGSYNEQFF	TRBV13	TRBJ2-1
CASSLWGPESTDTQYF	TRBV28	TRBJ2-3
CASTPGHGYEQYF	TRBV6-4	TRBJ2-7
CASSERQTTYEQYF	TRBV6-1	TRBJ2-7
CASSLFQLRTYRSDTQYF	TRBV28	TRBJ2-3
CASSLAGGPAQYF	TRBV7-8	TRBJ2-3